This TCR beta chain was sequenced for a study of shared T cell receptors in the human thymus. Some clones are missing from TCRdb's copy, which holds only in-frame ones; the method was immunoSEQ multiplex PCR. The table has around 67,000 clones, about 95% seen once. Trimming left V 0 bases short and J 4 bases short, with 16 bases between. The CDR3 contains 16 residues. Germline CDR1 KGHSH, CDR2 LQKENI. The source is a human donor. V gene TRBV18 combines with J gene TRBJ2-7; D not resolved. The sample consisted of thymocytes. The CDR3 DNA reads as TGTGCCAGCTCACCACCGAGGTCCCCTAAGATTTACGAGCAGTACTTC. Protein product: CASSPPRSPKIYEQYF.